This TCR beta chain appears in the sequencing data of a study of beta chain features in type 1 diabetes. On the study more broadly: Patients did not differ from healthy donors in age, gender or cell yield.

Purity above 95% was achieved in all sorted populations. Regarding this clone: Antigen specificity is unknown.

Germline CDR1 SGHDT, CDR2 YYEEEE. This CDR3 comprises 12 residues. The V and J ends lost 6 bases and 2 bases, in that order; junction bases with no gene match: 1. TCRB transcripts that were expressed got sequenced, as all of the isolated RNA had been reverse transcribed. Method: immunoSEQ multiplex PCR; TCRdb's copy keeps in-frame clones and lacks some. The table records roughly 150,000 clones, about 10% of them present only once. Points from the study as a whole: No resolution was reached here on whether HLA type influences TCRB rearrangement. Type 1 diabetes patients had moderately but significantly shorter TCRB CDR3s in all four CD4+ subsets.

V usage is TRBV5-6 and J usage is TRBJ1-2; 7 bases are shared with TRBD1. Material: central memory CD4+ T cells from blood. This TCR derives from a woman under 40 with type 1 diabetes. The CDR3 reads CASKTGNYGYTF. The CDR3, as DNA: TGTGCCAGCAAGACAGGGAACTATGGCTACACCTTC.